This T cell receptor (beta chain) emerged from a study of T cell clonotyping in hematopoietic cell transplantation. Clones were read by immunoSEQ multiplex PCR, and TCRdb kept only the in-frame ones, dropping some. The sample has 9,500 to 15,000 clones, about 91% seen once. This clone came up a few times. What it binds is not known. Notes on the study in general: At the given depth, recipient repertoires were over 95% de novo clonotypes. Broader posttransplant TCR repertoire diversity was predicted by graft donor and pretransplant recipient Inverse Simpson Index values.

This CDR3 comprises 15 residues. CDR1 and CDR2 from the germline V gene are SGHRS and YFSETQ. V was pared by 4 bases and J by 3 bases, with 6 bases of the junction left unmatched. The sequenced sample was peripheral blood mononuclear cells. The sequence was obtained from a human donor who either received an allogeneic hematopoietic cell transplant for a myeloid malignancy or was a related donor (not recorded which). Some clones in this sample may be carry-over from other donors' samples. V gene TRBV5-1 combines with J gene TRBJ1-5; 8 nucleotides align to TRBD1. CDR3 nucleotides: TGCGCCAGCAGCGGGGGGACAGGAATCAATCAGCCCCAGCATTTT. This translates into CASSGGTGINQPQHF. Drawing the rest from reference TRBV5-1 and TRBJ1-5, the complete variable domain is KAGVTQTPRYLIKTRGQQVTLSCSPISGHRSVSWYQQTPGQGLQFLFEYFSETQRNKGNFPGRFSGRQFSNSRSEMNVSTLELGDSALYLCASSGGTGINQPQHFGDGTRLSIL.